Listed here are 11 T cell receptor beta chains from one sample, sequenced in a study of T cells in localized non-small cell lung cancer. Measured with immunoSEQ multiplex PCR; TCRdb has only the in-frame clones, and not every one. The sample holds around 1,000 clones; 20% are singletons and the top ten take about 11%. Sequences were derived from normal lung tissue next to the tumor, sampled before any cancer treatment. All receptors come from a man between 40 and 70 years old with stage III squamous cell lung carcinoma.

This clone was observed a handful of times. This chain joins TRBV6-8 and TRBJ1-1; no clear D. The CDR3 covers 16 residues. V was pared by 2 bases and J by 5 bases, with 18 bases between. CDR1 MNHGY and CDR2 SAAAGT come from the germline V gene. CDR3: CASSYRAPGARTEAFF. The DNA for the CDR3 is TGTGCCAGCAGTTACCGGGCCCCGGGCGCTCGGACTGAAGCTTTCTTT.

V is TRBV18 and J is TRBJ2-7, with 9 positions matching TRBD1. The germline V gene encodes CDR1 KGHSH and CDR2 LQKENI. V trimming: 6 bases; J trimming: 4 bases; junction bases outside the gene matches: 10. This CDR3 is built from 15 residues. The CDR3 coding sequence is TGTGCCAGCTCCCGCCCGGGACAGGGTTCATACGAGCAGTACTTC. Protein product: CASSRPGQGSYEQYF. The full variable domain, with the rest looked up from reference TRBV18 and TRBJ2-7, is NAGVMQNPRHLVRRRGQEARLRCSPMKGHSHVYWYRQLPEEGLKFMVYLQKENIIDESGMPKERFSAEFPKEGPSILRIQQVVRGDSAAYFCASSRPGQGSYEQYFGPGTRLTVT.

The sample holds a few counts of this clone. V gene TRBV11-3 combines with J gene TRBJ2-1, with 10 positions matching TRBD1. This CDR3 is 15 amino acids long. The V gene end was trimmed by 6 bases and the J gene end by 7 bases; junction bases not matched to a gene: 9. Looked up from germline, CDR1 is SGHNT and CDR2 is YENEEA. CDR3 protein: CASRPRDRGGNEQFF. The CDR3 region has the DNA TGTGCCAGCAGGCCCCGGGACAGGGGAGGGAATGAGCAGTTCTTC.

The chain recombines TRBV25-1 with TRBJ2-7; TRBD1 is a possible D gene (6 bases). Germline CDR1 and CDR2: MGHDK and SYGVNS. Trimming left V 6 bases short and J 2 bases short, with 17 bases between. This CDR3 region has 15 residues. CDR3 loop: CASRKTRDTTYEQYF. The DNA of the CDR3 is TGTGCCAGCAGAAAGACCCGGGACACCACCTACGAGCAGTACTTC.

The chain joins TRBV6-8 to TRBJ2-1, with 9 bases matching TRBD2. In germline, CDR1 is MNHGY, CDR2 SAAAGT. The V and J ends lost 4 bases and 7 bases, in that order; junction bases with no gene match: 8. This CDR3 is 15 amino acids long. The CDR3 DNA reads TGTGCCAGCAGTTTAACCCTTAGCGGGAGAAATGAGCAGTTCTTC. Amino acid sequence: CASSLTLSGRNEQFF.

The V and J genes are TRBV11-3 and TRBJ1-1; TRBD1 matches at 7 bases. The CDR3 has 17 residues. V trimming: 1 base; J trimming: 6 bases; junction bases outside the gene matches: 14. Looked up from germline, CDR1 is SGHNT and CDR2 is YENEEA. The CDR3, as DNA: TGTGCCAGCAGCTTAGTACCGGACAGGCGTTTAGGAGCTGAAGCTTTCTTT. Protein sequence: CASSLVPDRRLGAEAFF.

This clone was observed a few times. CDR3 DNA sequence: TGTGCCAGCAGCCGGAGGACAGGGGGATTGAACACTGAAGCTTTCTTT. It encodes CASSRRTGGLNTEAFF. The V and J genes are TRBV11-3 and TRBJ1-1, with 10 positions matching TRBD1. The V segment lost 5 bases and the J segment 0 bases; nucleotides outside the gene matches: 6. CDR1 and CDR2 (germline): SGHNT, YENEEA. The CDR3 loop spans 16 amino acids.

The CDR3 loop is CASSLSGSRDYEQYF. Here the CDR3 DNA reads TGTGCCAGCAGCCTTAGCGGGAGTAGGGACTACGAGCAGTACTTC. The J gene is TRBJ2-7, the V gene TRBV11-3; 9 bases are a match to TRBD2. The CDR3 extends over 15 amino acids. Looked up from germline, CDR1 is SGHNT and CDR2 is YENEEA. V trimming: 5 bases; J trimming: 3 bases; junction bases outside the gene matches: 8.

Here the CDR3 DNA reads TGCGCCAGAAGCTCACCCCCTTCGTCTGCAGTATGGGCAGGGTATAGCAATCAGCCCCAGCATTTT. Protein sequence: CARSSPPSSAVWAGYSNQPQHF. The chain links TRBV23-1 to TRBJ1-5, with a possible D match to TRBD1 (5 bases). TRBV23-1 is recorded as an ORF, its role being uncertain. This CDR3 spans 22 amino acids. The germline V and J ends were trimmed by 9 bases and 0 bases, with 36 bases remaining between them.

A few counts support this clone. The rearrangement joins TRBV11-1 to TRBJ2-1; D unresolved. Between the trimmed V and J ends, which lost 8 bases and 0 bases, there was a span of 11 bases. CDR3 length: 14 amino acids. Germline CDR1 is SGHAT and CDR2 is FQDESV (reference sequence). CDR3 in DNA: TGTGCCAGCCATCCACCGCGCTCCTACAATGAGCAGTTCTTC. Translation: CASHPPRSYNEQFF.

This chain links TRBV6-1 with TRBJ2-2; D is unresolved. Looked up from germline, CDR1 is MNHNS and CDR2 is SASEGT. The CDR3 loop spans 18 amino acids. V shed 2 bases and J shed 7 bases, with 23 bases lying between them. CDR3: CASSEQVRVPLYFGELFF. In nucleotides, the CDR3 is TGTGCCAGCAGTGAACAAGTTCGGGTCCCCCTGTACTTCGGGGAGCTGTTTTTT.